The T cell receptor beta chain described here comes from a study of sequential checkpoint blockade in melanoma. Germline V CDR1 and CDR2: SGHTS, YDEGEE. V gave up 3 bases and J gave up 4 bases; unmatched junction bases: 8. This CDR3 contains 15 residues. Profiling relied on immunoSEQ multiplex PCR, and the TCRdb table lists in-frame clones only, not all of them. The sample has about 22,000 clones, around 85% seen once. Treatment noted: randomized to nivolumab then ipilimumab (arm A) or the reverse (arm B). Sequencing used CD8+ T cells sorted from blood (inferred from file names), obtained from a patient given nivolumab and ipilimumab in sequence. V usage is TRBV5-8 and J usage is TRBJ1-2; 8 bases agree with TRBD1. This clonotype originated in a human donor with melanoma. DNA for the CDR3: TGTGCCAGCAGCTCCCAGGGGGCGGCGATCTATGGCTACACCTTC. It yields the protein CASSSQGAAIYGYTF.